What follows are 18 T cell receptor beta chains derived from one specimen sequenced in a study of blood T cell repertoires in COVID-19. Profiling relied on immunoSEQ multiplex PCR, and the TCRdb table lists in-frame clones only, not all of them. The repertoire holds approximately 220,000 clones, about 86% seen once, with 3.5% to 4.5% in the top ten. Sequenced input: PBMCs or T cells enriched from blood (not recorded which). Every receptor here comes from a middle-aged woman with acute COVID-19.

The V and J genes are TRBV20-1 and TRBJ2-1; D unresolved. Trimming stripped 6 bases from V and 5 bases from J, with 8 bases between. Per germline, CDR1 DFQATT and CDR2 SNEGSKA (reference sequence). This CDR3 spans 11 amino acids. CDR3 region: CSALLNNEQFF. The CDR3 bases are TGCAGTGCCCTCCTAAACAATGAGCAGTTCTTC.

The J gene is TRBJ1-6, the V gene TRBV5-4; the match to TRBD1 covers 7 bases. CDR1 and CDR2 (germline): SGHNT, YYREEE (reference sequence). The CDR3 has 14 residues. Germline trimming cut 0 bases from V and 13 bases from J; bases unmatched to any gene: 7. The CDR3 loop reads CASSLGTGVAPLHF. CDR3 sequence (DNA): TGTGCCAGCAGCTTGGGGACAGGAGTAGCTCCCCTCCACTTT.

The V and J genes are TRBV5-1 and TRBJ2-7; D is uncertain. CDR1 SGHRS and CDR2 YFSETQ come from the germline V gene. The CDR3 totals 13 residues. V was cut by 7 bases and J by 2 bases, with 13 bases left in between. CDR3 sequence (DNA): TGCGCCAGCTCTTATAGCCGAACCTACGAGCAGTACTTC. It translates to CASSYSRTYEQYF.

This clone was recorded only once. This rearrangement joins TRBV5-6 to TRBJ1-1, with a weak D call TRBD1 (5 bases). Trimming shortened V by 6 bases and J by 0 bases, and 12 bases separated the two germline ends. This CDR3 has 14 residues. The germline gives CDR1 SGHDT, CDR2 YYEEEE. CDR3 DNA: TGTGCCAGCACCCGACAGAATTTGAACACTGAAGCTTTCTTT. This gives the protein CASTRQNLNTEAFF.

This chain uses TRBV15 with TRBJ1-5; D is perhaps TRBD1 (5 bases). The CDR3 is 14 residues long. Germline V lookup: CDR1 LNHNV, CDR2 YYDKDF (reference sequence). Trimming removed 1 base at V and 7 bases at J, with 11 bases between. The CDR3 region is CATSRAGKIQPQHF. CDR3 nucleotide sequence: TGTGCCACCAGCAGAGCAGGGAAGATCCAGCCCCAGCATTTT.

J is TRBJ1-4 and V is TRBV27; 9 nucleotides agree with TRBD1. Germline CDR1 reads MNHEY; CDR2 reads SMNVEV (reference sequence). V shed 6 bases and J 8 bases; nucleotides not matched to a gene: 10. The CDR3 runs 15 residues. CDR3 region: CASSPNRGRGEKLFF. The CDR3 DNA reads TGTGCCAGCAGCCCTAACAGGGGGCGCGGGGAAAAACTGTTTTTT.

V and J are TRBV18 and TRBJ2-1, with 8 bases matching TRBD2. V gave up 5 bases and J gave up 0 bases; unmatched junction bases: 6. Germline assignment: CDR1 KGHSH and CDR2 LQKENI. There are 16 residues in the CDR3. CDR3 loop: CASSTLAGSSYNEQFF. The CDR3 DNA is TGTGCCAGCTCAACCTTAGCGGGGAGCTCCTACAATGAGCAGTTCTTC.

On this clone: Mismatch with germline at one junction end may stem from a read error. Written as DNA, the CDR3 is TGTGCCAGCAGTTTTAGGACAGAGCATTTT. Translation gives CASSFRTEHF. V and J are TRBV12-3 or TRBV12-4 and TRBJ1-3; D may be TRBD1 (6 bases). There are 10 residues in the CDR3.

The chain is built from TRBV29-1 and TRBJ2-3; TRBD1 is a possible D gene (6 bases). There are 13 residues in the CDR3. Germline assignment: CDR1 SQVTM and CDR2 ANQGSEA. V was clipped by 4 bases and J by 0 bases, with 8 bases between them. The CDR3 DNA follows: TGCAGCGTTGCAGGACAGAGCACAGATACGCAGTATTTT. This sequence encodes CSVAGQSTDTQYF.

CDR3 residues: CASSQDKGVGSGNTIYF. As DNA, the CDR3 is TGTGCCAGCAGCCAAGATAAGGGGGTGGGCTCTGGAAACACCATATATTTT. The chain is built from TRBV4-2 and TRBJ1-3, with a possible D match to TRBD1 (6 bases). The V end was cut by 0 bases, the J end by 0 bases, with 12 bases between. In germline, CDR1 is LGHNA, CDR2 YNFKEQ. CDR3 size: 17 residues.

This sequence joins TRBV14 and TRBJ2-2; possible D gene TRBD1, 6 bases. Germline CDR1 and CDR2: SGHDN and FVKESK. With 0 bases removed from V and 5 bases from J, the gap between germline ends came to 7 bases. The CDR3 has 14 amino acids. Here the CDR3 DNA reads TGTGCCAGCAGCCAAGACAGGGGAACCGGGGAGCTGTTTTTT. Translation: CASSQDRGTGELFF.

This clone was recorded only once. The chain employs TRBV3-1 (or the pseudogene TRBV3-2) and TRBJ2-7; D possibly corresponds to TRBD2 (6 bases). Between the trimmed V and J ends, which lost 4 bases and 3 bases, there was a span of 16 bases. From germline, CDR1 is LGHDT and CDR2 YNNKEL (reference sequence). The CDR3 spans 15 residues. The CDR3 DNA is TGTGCCAGCAGCCGCTCCGGGAGAGGCCACTACGAGCAGTACTTC. This encodes CASSRSGRGHYEQYF.

The V gene is TRBV27, the J gene TRBJ2-7, with D unresolved. Germline CDR1 MNHEY, CDR2 SMNVEV (reference sequence). This CDR3 spans 16 amino acids. The germline V and J ends were trimmed by 0 bases and 4 bases, with 16 bases remaining between them. CDR3 sequence reads: CASSLSPGWRLYEQYF. CDR3 coding DNA: TGTGCCAGCAGTTTATCGCCTGGTTGGAGATTGTACGAGCAGTACTTC.

A word on this clone: Its ends do not fully match the called genes, so a read error is possible. The chain carries TRBV5-4 and TRBJ1-6; D perhaps matches TRBD1 (5 bases). The CDR3 length is 17 residues. The germline V gene encodes CDR1 SGHNT and CDR2 YYREEE (reference sequence). The CDR3 here is CVSSLGEGLDINSPLHF. CDR3 coding DNA: TGTGTCAGCAGCTTGGGTGAAGGGTTGGACATTAATTCACCCCTCCACTTT.

This clone occurred once. Within the sample, other DNA sequences also encode this same CDR3. The V call is TRBV10-2, the J call TRBJ1-5; possible D gene TRBD1, 6 bases. The V end lost 8 bases, the J end lost 1 base, and 12 bases lay between the germline ends. The CDR3 has 14 residues. Per the germline V gene, CDR1 is WSHSY and CDR2 is SAAADI. CDR3 amino acids: CASREGGSNQPQHF. The CDR3 nucleotides read TGCGCCAGCCGCGAAGGGGGAAGCAATCAGCCCCAGCATTTT.

The chain recombines TRBV7-2 with TRBJ1-1; the match to TRBD1 covers 8 bases. The germline V gene has CDR1 SGHTA and CDR2 FQGNSA. The CDR3 loop spans 15 amino acids. V was clipped by 6 bases and J by 5 bases; unmatched bases: 11. The CDR3, as DNA: TGTGCCAGCAGAAACAGACAGGGGCGCAATACTGAAGCTTTCTTT. This translates into CASRNRQGRNTEAFF.

CDR3 in amino acids: CASSPILGGFDYGYTF. The CDR3 DNA sequence: TGTGCCAGCAGCCCAATATTGGGGGGATTTGACTATGGCTACACCTTC. V usage is TRBV7-2 and J usage is TRBJ1-2, with D tentatively TRBD1 (5 bases). CDR1 is SGHTA and CDR2 is FQGNSA in the germline V gene. V lost 5 bases and J lost 3, with 19 bases in between. There are 16 residues in the CDR3.

The chain has TRBV3-1 (or the pseudogene TRBV3-2) and TRBJ2-5; 7 nucleotides match TRBD1. Germline V gene data show CDR1 as LGHDT and CDR2 as YNNKEL (reference sequence). V trimming: 3 bases; J trimming: 5 bases; junction bases outside the gene matches: 6. CDR3 length equals 14 residues. This chain's CDR3 is CASSHSRGQETQYF. The CDR3 coding sequence is TGTGCCAGCAGCCATTCAAGGGGGCAGGAGACCCAGTACTTC.